One TCR beta chain is described in this entry. No antigen is known for it. This entry belongs to a study of OX40 agonist ivuxolimab in advanced cancers. Study in general: Ivuxolimab doses were 0.01, 0.1, 0.3, 1.5, 3 or 10 mg/kg every 2 weeks. Study conclusions and caveats: CD4+ and CD8+ T cells in blood underwent clonal expansion by week 6 at 0.1 to 3.0 mg/kg. Relative to CD4+ cells, CD8+ T cells on average had more expanded clones.

This table comes from immunoSEQ multiplex PCR, and its TCRdb copy is limited to in-frame clones, with some not included. The sample holds fewer than 90,000 clones, around nine tenths seen once. Sample: CD4+ or CD8+ T cells sorted from blood, taken in a trial of the OX40 agonist ivuxolimab. The source of this sequence is an adult with an advanced solid tumor such as melanoma, head and neck, liver or kidney cancer.

The DNA of the CDR3 is TGTGCCAGCAGTGCTCACGCGACAGGGTTCAAGGGCTACACCTTC. Protein: CASSAHATGFKGYTF. The V gene is TRBV2, the J gene TRBJ1-2, with TRBD1 matching over 7 bases. The germline gives CDR1 SNHLY, CDR2 FYNNEI. The CDR3 contains 15 residues. V lost 4 bases, J lost 8 bases, and 13 bases stayed unmatched. Full variable domain (rest looked up from reference TRBV2 and TRBJ1-2): EPEVTQTPSHQVTQMGQEVILRCVPISNHLYFYWYRQILGQKVEFLVSFYNNEISEKSEIFDDQFSVERPDGSNFTLKIRSTKLEDSAMYFCASSAHATGFKGYTFGSGTRLTVV.